This T cell receptor beta chain was retrieved from a study of blood T cell repertoires in COVID-19. The wider study: The origin of the acute and convalescent COVID-19 samples was the United States, Italy and Spain. PBMCs, B-cell-depleted T cells, or T cells provided the cDNA or gDNA that made up the material.

V lost 4 bases and J lost 2; bases outside the gene matches: 2. The CDR3 is 14 residues long. Germline V CDR1 and CDR2: SGHRS, YFSETQ. As handled by the study authors: Estimation of nucleated cell counts was performed using reference gene primer amplification. Repertoires were generated with immunoSEQ multiplex PCR, while TCRdb's copy carries only in-frame clones and drops some. That table furnishes V, J and clone size, whereas the DNA furnished D and trimming. Here the sample spans roughly 190,000 clones, around 85% being singletons. This clone was detected a few times. Distinct nucleotide sequences in the sample also encode this CDR3.

The gene calls are TRBV5-1 and TRBJ2-1; 8 bases line up with TRBD2. The sequenced sample consisted of peripheral blood. This clonotype was obtained from a woman aged 55-70 years with acute or convalescent COVID-19. As DNA, the CDR3 is TGCGCCAGCAGCCCGGGACTAGCCTACAATGAGCAGTTCTTC. Translated, it gives CASSPGLAYNEQFF.